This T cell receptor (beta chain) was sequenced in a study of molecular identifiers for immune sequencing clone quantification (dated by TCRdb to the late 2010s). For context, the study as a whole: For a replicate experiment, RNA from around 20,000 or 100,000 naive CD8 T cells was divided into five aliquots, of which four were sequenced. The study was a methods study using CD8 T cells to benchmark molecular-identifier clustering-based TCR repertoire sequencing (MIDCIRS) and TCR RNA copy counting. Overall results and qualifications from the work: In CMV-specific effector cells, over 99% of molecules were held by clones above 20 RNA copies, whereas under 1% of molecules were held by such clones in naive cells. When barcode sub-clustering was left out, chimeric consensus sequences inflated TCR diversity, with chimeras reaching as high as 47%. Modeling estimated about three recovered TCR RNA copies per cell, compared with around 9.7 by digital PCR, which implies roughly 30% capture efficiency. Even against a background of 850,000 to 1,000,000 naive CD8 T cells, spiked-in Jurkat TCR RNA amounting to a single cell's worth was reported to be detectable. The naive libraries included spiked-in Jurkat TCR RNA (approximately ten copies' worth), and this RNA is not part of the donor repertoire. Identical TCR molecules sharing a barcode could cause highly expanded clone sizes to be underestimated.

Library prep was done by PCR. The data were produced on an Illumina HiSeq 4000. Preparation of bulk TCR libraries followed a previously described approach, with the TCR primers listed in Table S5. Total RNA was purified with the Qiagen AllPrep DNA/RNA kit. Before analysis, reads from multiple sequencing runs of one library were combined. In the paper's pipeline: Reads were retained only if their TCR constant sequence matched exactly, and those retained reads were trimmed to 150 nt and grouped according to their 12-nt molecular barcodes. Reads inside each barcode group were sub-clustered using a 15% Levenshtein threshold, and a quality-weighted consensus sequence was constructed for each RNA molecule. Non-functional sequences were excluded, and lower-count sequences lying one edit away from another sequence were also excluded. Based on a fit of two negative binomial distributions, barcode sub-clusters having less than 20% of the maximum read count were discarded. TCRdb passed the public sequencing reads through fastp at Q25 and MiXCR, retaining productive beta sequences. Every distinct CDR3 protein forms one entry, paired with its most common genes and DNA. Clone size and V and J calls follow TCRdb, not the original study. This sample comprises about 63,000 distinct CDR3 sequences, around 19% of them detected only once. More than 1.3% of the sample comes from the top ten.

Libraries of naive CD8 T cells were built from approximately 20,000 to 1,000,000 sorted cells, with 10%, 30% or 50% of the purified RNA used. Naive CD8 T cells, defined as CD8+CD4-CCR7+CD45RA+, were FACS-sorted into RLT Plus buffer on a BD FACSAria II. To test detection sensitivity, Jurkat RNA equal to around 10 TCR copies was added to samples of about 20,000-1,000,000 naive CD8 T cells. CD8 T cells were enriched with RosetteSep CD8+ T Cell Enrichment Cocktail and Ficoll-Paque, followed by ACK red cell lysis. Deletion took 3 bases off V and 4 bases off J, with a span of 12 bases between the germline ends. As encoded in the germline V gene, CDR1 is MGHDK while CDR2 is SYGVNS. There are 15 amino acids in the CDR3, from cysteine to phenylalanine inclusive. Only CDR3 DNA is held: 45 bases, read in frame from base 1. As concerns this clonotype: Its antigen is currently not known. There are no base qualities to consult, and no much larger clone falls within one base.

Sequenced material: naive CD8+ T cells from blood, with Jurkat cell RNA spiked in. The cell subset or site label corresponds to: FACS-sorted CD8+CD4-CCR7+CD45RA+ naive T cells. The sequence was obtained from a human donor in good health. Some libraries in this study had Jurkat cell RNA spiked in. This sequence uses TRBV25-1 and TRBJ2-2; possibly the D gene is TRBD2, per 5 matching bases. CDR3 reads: CASSDLREGTGELFF. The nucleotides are TGTGCCAGCAGTGACCTTCGAGAGGGCACCGGGGAGCTGTTTTTT. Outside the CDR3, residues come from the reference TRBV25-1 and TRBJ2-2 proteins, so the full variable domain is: EADIYQTPRYLVIGTGKKITLECSQTMGHDKMYWYQQDPGMELHLIHYSYGVNSTEKGDLSSESTVSRIRTEHFPLTLESARPSHTSQYLCASSDLREGTGELFFGEGSRLTVL.